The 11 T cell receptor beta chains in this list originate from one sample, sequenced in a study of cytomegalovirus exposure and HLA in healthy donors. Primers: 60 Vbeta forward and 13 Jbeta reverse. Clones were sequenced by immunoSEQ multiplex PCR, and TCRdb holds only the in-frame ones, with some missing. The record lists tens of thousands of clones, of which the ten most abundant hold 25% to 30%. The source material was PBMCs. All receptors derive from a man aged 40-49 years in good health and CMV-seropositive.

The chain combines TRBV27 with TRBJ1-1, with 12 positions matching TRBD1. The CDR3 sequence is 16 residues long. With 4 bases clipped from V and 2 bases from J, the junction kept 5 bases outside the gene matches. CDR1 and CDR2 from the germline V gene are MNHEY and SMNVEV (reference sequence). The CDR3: CASSWGQGAVNTEAFF. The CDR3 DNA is TGTGCCAGCAGTTGGGGACAGGGGGCGGTAAACACTGAAGCTTTCTTT.

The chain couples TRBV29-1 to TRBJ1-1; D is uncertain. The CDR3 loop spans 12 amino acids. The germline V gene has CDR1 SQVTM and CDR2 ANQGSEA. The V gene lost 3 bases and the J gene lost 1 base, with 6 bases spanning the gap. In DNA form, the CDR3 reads TGCAGCGTTGATCCAGGGAACACTGAAGCTTTCTTT. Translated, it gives CSVDPGNTEAFF.

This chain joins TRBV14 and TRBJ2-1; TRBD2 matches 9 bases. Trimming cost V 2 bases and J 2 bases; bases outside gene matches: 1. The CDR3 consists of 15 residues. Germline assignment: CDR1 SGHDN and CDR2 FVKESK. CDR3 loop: CASSQPSGAYNEQFF. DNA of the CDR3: TGTGCCAGCAGCCAACCTAGCGGGGCCTACAATGAGCAGTTCTTC. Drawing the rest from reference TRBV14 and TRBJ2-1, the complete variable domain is EAGVTQFPSHSVIEKGQTVTLRCDPISGHDNLYWYRRVMGKEIKFLLHFVKESKQDESGMPNNRFLAERTGGTYSTLKVQPAELEDSGVYFCASSQPSGAYNEQFFGPGTRLTVL.

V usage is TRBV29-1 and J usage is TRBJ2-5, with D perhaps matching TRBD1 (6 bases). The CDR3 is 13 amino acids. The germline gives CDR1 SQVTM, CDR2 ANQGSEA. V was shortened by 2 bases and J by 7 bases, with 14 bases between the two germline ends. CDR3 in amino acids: CSVERGRGGTQYF. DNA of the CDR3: TGCAGCGTTGAACGTGGCAGGGGCGGGACCCAGTACTTC.

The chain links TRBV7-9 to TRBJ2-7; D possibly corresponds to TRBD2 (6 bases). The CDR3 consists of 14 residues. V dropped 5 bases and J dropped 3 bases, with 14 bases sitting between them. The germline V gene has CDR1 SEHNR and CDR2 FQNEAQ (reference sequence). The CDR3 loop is CASSPAGGIYEQYF. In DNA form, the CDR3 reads TGTGCCAGCAGCCCTGCCGGGGGAATCTACGAGCAGTACTTC.

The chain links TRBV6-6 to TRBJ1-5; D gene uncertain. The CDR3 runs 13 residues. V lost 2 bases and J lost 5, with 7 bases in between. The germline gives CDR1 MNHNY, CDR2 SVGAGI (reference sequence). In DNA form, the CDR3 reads TGTGCCAGCAGTTACACAGCGGATCAGCCCCAGCATTTT. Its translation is CASSYTADQPQHF.

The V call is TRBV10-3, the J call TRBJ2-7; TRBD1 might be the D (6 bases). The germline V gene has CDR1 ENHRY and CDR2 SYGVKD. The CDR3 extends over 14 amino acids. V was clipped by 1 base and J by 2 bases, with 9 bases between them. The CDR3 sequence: CAISEWDKPYEQYF. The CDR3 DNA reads TGTGCCATCAGTGAGTGGGACAAGCCCTACGAGCAGTACTTC.

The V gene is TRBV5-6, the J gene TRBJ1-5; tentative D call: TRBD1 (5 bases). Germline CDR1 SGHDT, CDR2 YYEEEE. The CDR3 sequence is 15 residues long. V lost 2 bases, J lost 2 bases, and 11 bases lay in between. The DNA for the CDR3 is TGTGCCAGCAGCTTCAGGCAACAGGGCAATCAGCCCCAGCATTTT. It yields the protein CASSFRQQGNQPQHF.

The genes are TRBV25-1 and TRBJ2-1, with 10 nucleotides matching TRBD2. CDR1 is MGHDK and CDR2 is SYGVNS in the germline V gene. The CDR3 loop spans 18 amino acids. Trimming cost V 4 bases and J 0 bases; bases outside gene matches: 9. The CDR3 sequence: CASSGAAGGPFSYNEQFF. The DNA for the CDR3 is TGTGCCAGCAGTGGCGCAGCGGGAGGGCCCTTCTCCTACAATGAGCAGTTCTTC.

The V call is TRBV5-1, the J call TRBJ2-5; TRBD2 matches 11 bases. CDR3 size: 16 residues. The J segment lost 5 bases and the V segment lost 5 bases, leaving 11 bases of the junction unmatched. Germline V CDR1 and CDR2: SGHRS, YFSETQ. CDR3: CASRLATSGGGETQYF. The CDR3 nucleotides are TGCGCCAGCAGACTGGCAACTAGCGGGGGAGGGGAGACCCAGTACTTC. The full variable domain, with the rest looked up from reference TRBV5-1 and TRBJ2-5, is KAGVTQTPRYLIKTRGQQVTLSCSPISGHRSVSWYQQTPGQGLQFLFEYFSETQRNKGNFPGRFSGRQFSNSRSEMNVSTLELGDSALYLCASRLATSGGGETQYFGPGTRLLVL.

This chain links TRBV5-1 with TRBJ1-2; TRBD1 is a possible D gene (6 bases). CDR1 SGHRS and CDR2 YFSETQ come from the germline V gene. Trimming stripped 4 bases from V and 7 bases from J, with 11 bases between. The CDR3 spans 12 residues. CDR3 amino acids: CASSEQGSGYTF. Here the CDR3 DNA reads TGCGCCAGCAGCGAACAGGGTTCTGGCTACACCTTC. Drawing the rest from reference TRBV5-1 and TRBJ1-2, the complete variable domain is KAGVTQTPRYLIKTRGQQVTLSCSPISGHRSVSWYQQTPGQGLQFLFEYFSETQRNKGNFPGRFSGRQFSNSRSEMNVSTLELGDSALYLCASSEQGSGYTFGSGTRLTVV.